The clone carrying this T cell receptor beta chain was seen more than once but under ten times. Its specificity is unknown. cDNA carried unique molecular identifiers, and a universal primer site was added by template switching. TCRdb called the 5' RACE reads again in MiXCR, with one record for every CDR3 protein. Here the sample spans about 530,000 distinct CDR3 sequences, roughly 15% being singletons. This entry comes from a study of identical twins. There are 14 residues in the CDR3. Germline V gene data show CDR1 as ENHRY and CDR2 as SYGVKD. V gave up 6 bases and J gave up 9 bases, with 15 bases separating them. Study results and caveats: It was out-of-frame TCR alpha sharing in monozygotic twins that models underestimated. Cross-sectional statistics underpinned the conclusions; the same donors were not followed.

These same records also appear under a second study, on yellow fever vaccine responses in identical twins.

The chain combines TRBV10-3 with TRBJ1-6, with TRBD1 as a possible D gene (5 bases). Source material: CD4+ T cells sorted from blood. The receptor was isolated from a woman aged 18-29 years in good health. CDR3 sequence reads: CAIRARGTGSPLHF. The CDR3 DNA reads TGTGCCATCAGGGCGAGGGGCACGGGTTCACCCCTCCACTTT.